This T cell receptor (beta chain) was sequenced for a study of brain metastases from non-small cell lung cancer. Sample share makes this clone large. Germline CDR1 is SEHNR and CDR2 is FQNEAQ (reference sequence). CDR3 length equals 14 residues. The V segment lost 3 bases and the J segment 4 bases; nucleotides outside the gene matches: 6. Using immunoSEQ multiplex PCR, the repertoire was profiled, and TCRdb retains in-frame clones only, with some absent. Here the sample spans approximately 4,000 clones, around 84% being singletons. This rearrangement joins TRBV7-9 to TRBJ2-7; TRBD2 matches at 7 bases. The source is a donor over 35 with non-small cell lung cancer. Sequenced sample: tumor-adjacent normal tissue. The CDR3: CASSFPAGQYEQYF. CDR3 coding DNA: TGTGCCAGCAGCTTCCCAGCGGGGCAATACGAGCAGTACTTC.